A single sample gave rise to the 2 T cell receptor beta chains below, sequenced in a study of early T cells in non-severe SARS-CoV-2 infection. In TCRdb, the 5' RACE reads were re-called with MiXCR into one record per CDR3 protein. Of some 40,000 distinct CDR3 sequences detected, about 5% appear once; the ten largest clones hold roughly 27%. Input material: whole blood. The receptor source for this set is an adult who was a healthcare worker with PCR-confirmed SARS-CoV-2 infection or an uninfected control (not recorded which).

This clonotype showed up just a few times. The chain couples TRBV25-1 to TRBJ2-5; no definite D call. The germline V gene has CDR1 MGHDK and CDR2 SYGVNS. CDR3 length equals 16 residues. The V and J ends lost 3 bases and 2 bases respectively, with 16 bases between them. Here the CDR3 DNA reads TGTGCCAGCAGTGAGGTCCCCCCTGGGGTGCAAGAGACCCAGTACTTC. Encoded protein: CASSEVPPGVQETQYF.

Many counts were recorded for this clonotype. The chain uses TRBV15 and TRBJ2-1; a possible D gene is TRBD1 (5 bases). In germline, CDR1 is LNHNV, CDR2 YYDKDF (reference sequence). V lost 5 bases and J 1 base, leaving 12 bases between the germline ends. This CDR3 is 15 amino acids long. CDR3 coding DNA: TGTGCCACCAGCTCCAGGACACCTTCCTACAATGAGCAGTTCTTC. As protein: CATSSRTPSYNEQFF.